These 23 T cell receptor beta chains were sequenced from one sample in a study of blood T cell repertoires in COVID-19. Measured with immunoSEQ multiplex PCR; TCRdb has only the in-frame clones, and not every one. The sample comprises over 250,000 clones, around 92% of which are singletons, and less than 2% rests with the top ten. The specimen was PBMCs or T cells enriched from blood (not recorded which). These receptors were taken from a woman in her sixties or seventies who had recovered from COVID-19.

The rearrangement links TRBV5-5 to TRBJ1-1; D is ambiguous. There are 13 residues in the CDR3. The germline gives CDR1 SGHKS, CDR2 YYEKEE (reference sequence). Trimming stripped 0 bases from V and 1 base from J, with 4 bases between. The CDR3 loop reads CASSLGRNTEAFF. DNA of the CDR3: TGTGCCAGCAGCTTGGGCAGGAACACTGAAGCTTTCTTT.

This clone was seen a single time. The V gene is TRBV5-1, the J gene TRBJ2-7; 7 nucleotides agree with TRBD1. J gave up 6 bases and V 0 bases, and 3 bases lay outside the gene matches. This CDR3 spans 13 amino acids. Germline V gives CDR1 SGHRS, CDR2 YFSETQ. CDR3 amino acids: CASSLATGFEQYF. The CDR3, as DNA: TGCGCCAGCAGCTTGGCGACAGGGTTCGAGCAGTACTTC.

This rearrangement joins TRBV19 to TRBJ2-1; D is uncertain. The germline V and J ends were trimmed by 5 bases and 8 bases, with 10 bases remaining between them. CDR3 size: 12 residues. The V gene's germline CDR1 is LNHDA and CDR2 SQIVND (reference sequence). This CDR3 is CASSSKLYEQFF. CDR3 sequence (DNA): TGTGCCAGTAGTTCTAAACTTTATGAGCAGTTCTTC.

In its sample, this clone was seen many times. The chain is built from TRBV7-2 and TRBJ1-4; 9 positions agree with TRBD1. Unmatched junction bases numbered 3, after V lost 0 bases and J lost 4 bases. The CDR3 spans 16 residues. Per the germline V gene, CDR1 is SGHTA and CDR2 is FQGNSA. The CDR3 region has the DNA TGTGCCAGCAGCTTAGCTATGACAGGGGGTAATGAAAAACTGTTTTTT. Encoded protein: CASSLAMTGGNEKLFF.

CDR3 loop: CSARPTDTQYF. The CDR3 DNA sequence: TGCAGTGCCAGGCCTACAGATACGCAGTATTTT. The genes are TRBV20-1 and TRBJ2-3; D remains unclear. V was shortened by 6 bases and J by 3 bases, with 7 bases between the two germline ends. This CDR3 region has 11 residues. Germline-derived CDR1 and CDR2 are DFQATT and SNEGSKA (reference sequence).

The chain joins TRBV5-4 to TRBJ2-4, with D perhaps TRBD2 (6 bases). The V and J ends lost 0 bases and 0 bases respectively, with 7 bases between them. CDR3 length equals 15 residues. Germline CDR1 and CDR2: SGHNT and YYREEE (reference sequence). CDR3 nucleotide sequence: TGTGCCAGCAGCTTGGGCGGGGTAGCCAAAAACATTCAGTACTTC. This translates into CASSLGGVAKNIQYF.

The chain is built from TRBV2 and TRBJ2-2; TRBD2 aligns across 11 bases. Losses at the gene ends were 4 bases for V and 2 bases for J; bases not matched to a gene: 6. The CDR3 has 17 amino acids. Looked up from germline, CDR1 is SNHLY and CDR2 is FYNNEI. The CDR3 DNA follows: TGTGCCAGCAGTGGGCTAGCGGGGGGATTAAACACCGGGGAGCTGTTTTTT. This gives the protein CASSGLAGGLNTGELFF.

The genes are TRBV24-1 and TRBJ2-3; TRBD2 matches at 12 bases. J was trimmed by 2 bases and V by 4 bases; bases with no gene match: 6. The CDR3 is made up of 17 amino acids. In germline, CDR1 is KGHDR, CDR2 SFDVKD. CDR3 in amino acids: CATSDSGLAGITDTQYF. CDR3 nucleotides: TGTGCCACCAGTGACTCCGGACTAGCGGGGATCACAGATACGCAGTATTTT.

The chain combines TRBV12-3 or TRBV12-4 with TRBJ2-1; D unresolved. The CDR3 consists of 11 residues. V shed 3 bases and J shed 10 bases, with 7 bases lying between them. This CDR3 is CASSLQEEQFF. DNA for the CDR3: TGTGCCAGCAGTTTGCAAGAGGAGCAGTTCTTC.

This rearrangement joins TRBV20-1 to TRBJ2-1; 12 bases are a match to TRBD2. V shed 3 bases, J shed 7 bases, and the junction held 4 bases outside the gene matches. Germline V gene data show CDR1 as DFQATT and CDR2 as SNEGSKA (reference sequence). The CDR3 is 14 residues long. CDR3 nucleotides: TGCAGTGCTAGTCCTAGCGGGAGGGTGAATGAGCAGTTCTTC. Translated: CSASPSGRVNEQFF.

The chain recombines TRBV5-4 with TRBJ2-5, with 7 bases that match TRBD1. This CDR3 is built from 15 residues. Per germline, CDR1 SGHNT and CDR2 YYREEE (reference sequence). The V and J ends lost 0 bases and 2 bases, in that order; junction bases with no gene match: 4. As DNA, the CDR3 is TGTGCCAGCAGCTTGGGACAGGGCATACAAGAGACCCAGTACTTC. Translation gives CASSLGQGIQETQYF. Using reference TRBV5-4 and TRBJ2-5 for the parts outside the CDR3, the full variable domain is ETGVTQSPTHLIKTRGQQVTLRCSSQSGHNTVSWYQQALGQGPQFIFQYYREEENGRGNFPPRFSGLQFPNYSSELNVNALELDDSALYLCASSLGQGIQETQYFGPGTRLLVL.

This clone was observed many times. J is TRBJ2-2 and V is TRBV7-9; D not resolved. CDR3 length: 15 residues. Trimming stripped 4 bases from V and 0 bases from J, with 9 bases between. CDR1 and CDR2 (germline): SEHNR, FQNEAQ (reference sequence). For the CDR3, the DNA is TGTGCCAGCAGCTCCCCCTCCCCGAACACCGGGGAGCTGTTTTTT. As protein: CASSSPSPNTGELFF.

The gene calls are TRBV6-5 and TRBJ2-5; no clear D gene. The CDR3 runs 14 residues. The germline gives CDR1 MNHEY, CDR2 SVGAGI. Trimming removed 6 bases at V and 1 base at J, with 12 bases between. The CDR3 sequence is CASSRATAQETQYF. CDR3 bases: TGTGCCAGCAGCCGCGCCACAGCCCAAGAGACCCAGTACTTC.

The chain has TRBV9 and TRBJ2-1; a weak D match, TRBD2 (6 bases). V lost 4 bases to trimming and J lost 5 bases, with 16 bases between them. Germline CDR1 is SGDLS and CDR2 is YYNGEE. The CDR3 runs 15 residues. The CDR3 region is CASSWGLKLNNEQFF. The CDR3 region has the DNA TGTGCCAGCAGCTGGGGACTGAAGCTGAACAATGAGCAGTTCTTC.

The CDR3 DNA follows: TGTGCCAGCAGTGATGAGGACAGAGCATCGAATCAGCCCCAGCATTTT. Translating it yields CASSDEDRASNQPQHF. V and J are TRBV6-4 and TRBJ1-5; weak D call: TRBD1 (6 bases). The V end was cut by 3 bases, the J end by 4 bases, with 16 bases between. CDR1 and CDR2 from the germline V gene are MRHNA and SNTAGT. CDR3 size: 16 residues.

This clone was picked up one time. The chain uses TRBV5-1 and TRBJ1-1, with D tentatively TRBD1 (5 bases). The CDR3 spans 16 residues. V was clipped by 2 bases and J by 0 bases, with 14 bases between them. Germline loops: CDR1 SGHRS, CDR2 YFSETQ. CDR3 DNA: TGCGCCAGCAGCTTCCAGGGAACTTCCATGAACACTGAAGCTTTCTTT. This encodes CASSFQGTSMNTEAFF.

Only one count was recorded for this clone. J is TRBJ1-2 and V is TRBV18, with 7 bases matching TRBD1. The J segment lost 1 base and the V segment lost 2 bases, leaving 4 bases of the junction unmatched. The CDR3 contains 15 residues. Germline lookup yields CDR1 KGHSH and CDR2 LQKENI. CDR3 nucleotides: TGTGCCAGCTCACCAGGACAGGTCCGTAACTATGGCTACACCTTC. As protein: CASSPGQVRNYGYTF.

J is TRBJ2-1 and V is TRBV7-8, with D maybe TRBD2 (6 bases). Trimming removed 4 bases from V and 3 bases from J, with 16 bases in between. The CDR3 contains 16 residues. CDR1 SGHVS and CDR2 FQNEAQ come from the germline V gene. DNA for the CDR3: TGTGCCAGCAGCTCGCCGACTAGTAATCTCTACAATGAGCAGTTCTTC. Protein product: CASSSPTSNLYNEQFF. Supplemented by reference TRBV7-8 and TRBJ2-1, the full variable domain reads GAGVSQSPRYKVAKRGQDVALRCDPISGHVSLFWYQQALGQGPEFLTYFQNEAQLDKSGLPSDRFFAERPEGSVSTLKIQRTQQEDSAVYLCASSSPTSNLYNEQFFGPGTRLTVL.

Of note for this clone: This same CDR3 is encoded by further DNA sequences in the sample. The rearrangement uses TRBV5-1 and TRBJ1-3, with 9 positions matching TRBD1. Germline CDR1 and CDR2: SGHRS and YFSETQ. V was pared by 3 bases and J by 1 base, with 2 bases of the junction left unmatched. The CDR3 covers 15 residues. CDR3 loop: CASSWGQGSGNTIYF. CDR3 DNA: TGCGCCAGCAGCTGGGGACAGGGTTCTGGAAACACCATATATTTT.

A few counts support this clone. The V call is TRBV18, the J call TRBJ2-2, with a possible D match to TRBD2 (6 bases). Deletions cut 0 bases from V and 1 base from J, with 12 bases between. CDR1 is KGHSH, CDR2 LQKENI, per germline. There are 17 residues in the CDR3. The CDR3 here is CASSPPGGYWNTGELFF. The CDR3 nucleotides read TGTGCCAGCTCACCACCGGGGGGATACTGGAACACCGGGGAGCTGTTTTTT.

This chain connects TRBV6-1 to TRBJ1-2; 7 bases are shared with TRBD1. The CDR3 consists of 14 residues. Germline V CDR1 and CDR2: MNHNS, SASEGT. Unmatched junction bases numbered 2, after V lost 3 bases and J lost 1 base. CDR3 amino acids: CASSEGTVNYGYTF. CDR3 DNA: TGTGCCAGCAGTGAGGGGACAGTTAACTATGGCTACACCTTC.

This clone was picked up a small number of times. The chain links TRBV6-5 to TRBJ1-6; weak D call: TRBD1 (6 bases). V lost 8 bases and J lost 5, with 7 bases in between. CDR3 length: 12 residues. Germline CDR1 MNHEY, CDR2 SVGAGI. CDR3 sequence reads: CASHRDNSPLHF. The DNA for the CDR3 is TGTGCCAGCCACAGGGATAATTCACCCCTCCACTTT.

V is TRBV3-1 (or the pseudogene TRBV3-2) and J is TRBJ1-6, with D perhaps TRBD1 (6 bases). The germline CDR1 and CDR2 sequences are LGHDT and YNNKEL (reference sequence). The germline V and J ends were trimmed by 4 bases and 7 bases, with 11 bases remaining between them. This CDR3 comprises 14 residues. CDR3 sequence: CASSLRGWNSPLHF. The CDR3 DNA follows: TGTGCCAGCAGCCTCAGGGGATGGAATTCACCCCTCCACTTT.